This T cell receptor beta chain stems from a study of blood T cell repertoires in COVID-19. Study in general: Sites across the United States, Italy and Spain contributed samples from acute and convalescent COVID-19. In each case, the material was cDNA or gDNA derived from T cells, B-cell-depleted T cells, or PBMCs.

Trimming stripped 6 bases from V and 1 base from J, with 16 bases between. The CDR3 extends over 16 amino acids. Per germline, CDR1 MNHEY and CDR2 SMNVEV (reference sequence). Original data processing: Amplification of reference gene primers was used by the study to estimate nucleated cell counts. Clones were sequenced by immunoSEQ multiplex PCR, and TCRdb holds only the in-frame ones, with some missing. That table supplies the V and J calls and clone size; D and trimming were determined from the DNA. The table includes 55,000 to 75,000 clones, roughly three quarters detected once. The receptor comes from a human donor in a cohort sampled during active COVID-19. The rearrangement joins TRBV27 to TRBJ2-1; perhaps TRBD1 as D (5 bases). Sequenced: peripheral blood. CDR3 nucleotides: TGTGCCAGCAGCCCCATGACAGCAAGGTCCTACAATGAGCAGTTCTTC. This encodes CASSPMTARSYNEQFF.